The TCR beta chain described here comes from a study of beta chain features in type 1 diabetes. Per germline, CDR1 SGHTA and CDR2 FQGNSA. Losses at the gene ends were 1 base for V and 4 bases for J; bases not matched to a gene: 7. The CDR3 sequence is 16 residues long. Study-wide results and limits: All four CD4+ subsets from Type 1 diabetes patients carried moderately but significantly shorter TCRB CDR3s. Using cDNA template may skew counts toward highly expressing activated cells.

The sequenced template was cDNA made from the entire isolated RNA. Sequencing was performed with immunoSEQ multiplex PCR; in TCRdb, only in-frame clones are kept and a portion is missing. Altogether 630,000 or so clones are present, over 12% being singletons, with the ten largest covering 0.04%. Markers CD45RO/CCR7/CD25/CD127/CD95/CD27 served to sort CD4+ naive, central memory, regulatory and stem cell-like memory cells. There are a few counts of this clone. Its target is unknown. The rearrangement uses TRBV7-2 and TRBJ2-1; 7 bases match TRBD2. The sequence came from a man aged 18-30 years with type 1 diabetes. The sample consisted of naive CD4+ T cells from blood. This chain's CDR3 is CASSLVWASGYNEQFF. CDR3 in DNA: TGTGCCAGCAGCTTAGTTTGGGCTAGCGGTTACAATGAGCAGTTCTTC.